This T cell receptor beta chain came from a study of blood T cell repertoires in COVID-19 (TCRdb year 2020). Context from the whole study: Samples covering the acute and convalescent phases of COVID-19 were provided by collaborators in the United States, Italy and Spain. A freely available public database, intended as a resource for researchers studying the immune response to SARS-CoV-2, is where the repertoires were released. The sample metadata nearly always contained a de-identified subject ID, COVID-19 status, age in years and sex. The prospective study material was composed of cDNA or gDNA derived from T cells, B-cell-depleted T cells, or PBMCs. Subjects who had been exposed to COVID-19, were actively infected with it, or had recovered from it provided the deeply sampled blood TCRbeta repertoires that made up the dataset. Samples came from the ongoing ImmuneRACE study (first 160 participants) plus 1,254 subjects from 6 global collaborators. Where available, HLA class I and class II types were obtained from metadata supplied by the sample provider rather than from assay-based typing. The research as a whole found: How much clinical and demographic metadata was included differed by source and by participant, and the metadata was provided uncurated.

The immunoSEQ Assay, a bias-controlled multiplex PCR, was used to amplify TCRbeta CDR3 regions from genomic DNA. From the authors' description of their analysis: Within the assay, amplification of reference gene primers was used to estimate how many nucleated cells each sample contained. To quantify the absolute abundance of each unique TCRbeta CDR3 rearrangement, sequence reads were collapsed and filtered. For each sample, productive Simpson clonality was calculated as the square root of Simpson's diversity index across productive rearrangements. Drawn from immuneACCESS, this table holds only the in-frame rearrangements with V and J called that TCRdb kept. Clones are partly lost; checked studies trace under half to an unresolved V gene and leave the rest unexplained. V, J and clone size derive from that table, while D and trimming were established from the DNA sequence. This sample holds some 260,000 clones; roughly 80% were observed only once. 4.5% to 5% of the sample comes from the top ten.

CDR1 and CDR2, per the germline V gene, are MNHEY and SVGAGI. Trimming accounts for 6 bases at V and 3 bases at J, while the number of junction bases matched to no gene is 6. From the cysteine up to the phenylalanine, the CDR3 has a length of 15 residues. The DNA shown is the 45-base CDR3, in frame from base 1. Collaborating institutions collected whole blood in K2EDTA tubes following their own protocols. For TCRbeta analysis, collaborator samples were shipped as frozen whole blood, as isolated PBMCs, or as DNA extracted from either sample type. As regards this clone: No cognate antigen has been identified for it. No base-level quality is on record; no much larger clone is a single base apart.

This TCR came from a woman at least 80 years old with active or convalescent COVID-19. The sample taken for sequencing was peripheral blood. The rearranged chain carries TRBV6-5 and TRBJ2-3; TRBD1 agrees with 10 junctional bases. The nucleotide sequence reads as follows: TGTGCCAGCAGGATGGACAGGGGGGTGACAGATACGCAGTATTTT. Translated, it gives CASRMDRGVTDTQYF.